This T cell receptor beta chain was sequenced in a study of blood T cell repertoires in COVID-19. Study background: T cells, B-cell-depleted T cells, or PBMCs supplied cDNA or gDNA.

J was trimmed by 2 bases and V by 2 bases; bases with no gene match: 11. The length of the CDR3 is 18 residues. Germline lookup yields CDR1 MDHEN and CDR2 SYDVKM. As processed by the authors: Cell counts per sample came from amplifying reference gene primers. Sequenced by immunoSEQ multiplex PCR; TCRdb stores in-frame clones only, minus some. V and J calls and clone size are those listed in that table; D and trimming were worked out from the DNA. The sample lists approximately 240,000 clones; about 90% were seen once. Residents of about two dozen US areas, aged roughly 18 to 89 years, made up the participants.

What was sequenced was PBMCs or T cells enriched from blood (not recorded which). This clonotype originated in a woman under 40 with acute COVID-19. The chain links TRBV28 to TRBJ1-2, with TRBD1 identical over 10 bases. This CDR3 is CASSLPGQGPTTNYGYTF. CDR3 coding DNA: TGTGCCAGCAGTTTACCGGGACAGGGGCCAACTACAAACTATGGCTACACCTTC.